A single sample gave rise to the 28 T cell receptor beta chains below, sequenced in a study of shared clonotypes between healthy human individuals. Here immunoSEQ multiplex PCR was the method, and the copy in TCRdb shows in-frame clones only, minus some. Found here are 2 million to 3 million clones, 93% of them singletons; the top ten hold 0.36%. The specimen sequenced was naive CD4+ T cells from PBMCs. The subset was: CD45RA+ positively selected. The origin of the receptors is a man younger than 30 in good health. Some clones in this sample may be carry-over from other donors' samples.

The rearrangement links TRBV27 to TRBJ1-5; no clear D. V gave up 4 bases and J gave up 6 bases, with 22 bases separating them. The germline V gene encodes CDR1 MNHEY and CDR2 SMNVEV (reference sequence). The CDR3 totals 17 residues. The CDR3 sequence: CASSSAGPPRRGQPQHF. In nucleotides, the CDR3 is TGTGCCAGCAGTTCCGCTGGGCCCCCACGCCGAGGTCAGCCCCAGCATTTT.

The rearrangement uses TRBV28 and TRBJ1-2; D is unclear. The V gene's germline CDR1 is MDHEN and CDR2 SYDVKM. The V and J ends lost 10 bases and 3 bases respectively, with 12 bases between them. The CDR3 is made up of 12 amino acids. CDR3 DNA sequence: TGTGCCACCGGCCCAACCCACTATGGCTACACCTTC. It specifies CATGPTHYGYTF.

The chain links TRBV18 to TRBJ2-3, with 10 bases matching TRBD2. With 3 bases clipped from V and 4 bases from J, the junction kept 4 bases outside the gene matches. The germline V gene has CDR1 KGHSH and CDR2 LQKENI. The CDR3 totals 15 residues. CDR3 nucleotides: TGTGCCAGCTCACCGGGACTAGCGCGCGCAGATACGCAGTATTTT. This gives the protein CASSPGLARADTQYF.

The chain joins TRBV29-1 to TRBJ2-1; D gene uncertain. The CDR3 has 14 amino acids. Between the trimmed V and J ends, which lost 6 bases and 0 bases, there was a span of 12 bases. The V gene's germline CDR1 is SQVTM and CDR2 ANQGSEA. The CDR3 nucleotides read TGCAGCGTGACGAGTGCCAGCTCCTACAATGAGCAGTTCTTC. Translation gives CSVTSASSYNEQFF.

The chain couples TRBV28 to TRBJ2-7; maybe TRBD2 (5 bases). The CDR3 is made up of 15 amino acids. Per germline, CDR1 MDHEN and CDR2 SYDVKM. The V end lost 2 bases, the J end lost 3 bases, and 14 bases lay between the germline ends. In DNA, the CDR3 is TGTGCCAGCAGTTTACTAGCAGGCGCGGACTACGAGCAGTACTTC. Translating gives CASSLLAGADYEQYF.

J is TRBJ2-1 and V is TRBV7-8; 8 nucleotides line up with TRBD2. Germline trimming cut 3 bases from V and 5 bases from J; bases unmatched to any gene: 9. In germline, CDR1 is SGHVS, CDR2 FQNEAQ. The CDR3 totals 16 residues. CDR3 protein: CASSFTRAGGDNEQFF. As DNA, the CDR3 is TGTGCCAGCAGCTTCACCAGGGCGGGAGGAGACAATGAGCAGTTCTTC.

V gene TRBV5-1 combines with J gene TRBJ1-1, with 7 nucleotides matching TRBD1. The CDR3 consists of 19 residues. The trim removed 0 bases at V and 3 bases at J, leaving 17 bases unmatched. CDR1 is SGHRS and CDR2 is YFSETQ in the germline V gene. The CDR3, as DNA: TGCGCCAGCAGCTTGGCCGGAAGAGGGGGCAAGCAGCGGGACACTGAAGCTTTCTTT. Translating it yields CASSLAGRGGKQRDTEAFF. The full variable domain, rest sourced from reference TRBV5-1 and TRBJ1-1, is KAGVTQTPRYLIKTRGQQVTLSCSPISGHRSVSWYQQTPGQGLQFLFEYFSETQRNKGNFPGRFSGRQFSNSRSEMNVSTLELGDSALYLCASSLAGRGGKQRDTEAFFGQGTRLTVV.

CDR3 region: CSVQQGGKGYTF. The DNA of the CDR3 is TGCAGCGTCCAACAGGGAGGAAAAGGCTACACCTTC. The rearrangement joins TRBV29-1 to TRBJ1-2; TRBD1 might be the D (6 bases). The length of the CDR3 is 12 residues. The V end lost 6 bases, the J end lost 8 bases, and 16 bases lay between the germline ends. Germline lookup yields CDR1 SQVTM and CDR2 ANQGSEA.

V gene TRBV28 combines with J gene TRBJ1-2; 7 nucleotides align to TRBD1. Germline CDR1 and CDR2: MDHEN and SYDVKM. The V and J ends lost 6 bases and 4 bases, in that order; junction bases with no gene match: 8. This CDR3 spans 14 amino acids. The CDR3 reads CASSRDRVSYGYTF. The CDR3 coding sequence is TGTGCCAGCAGCCGAGACAGGGTGTCCTATGGCTACACCTTC.

This clone occurred once. The rearrangement joins TRBV10-3 to TRBJ1-2; perhaps TRBD1 as D (5 bases). CDR1 and CDR2 (germline): ENHRY, SYGVKD. V was cut by 2 bases and J by 0 bases, with 19 bases left in between. The CDR3 runs to 18 residues. The CDR3 coding sequence is TGTGCCATCAGTGAGCACCGCCAGGGAGGGGCAACTAACTATGGCTACACCTTC. This encodes CAISEHRQGGATNYGYTF.

The chain has TRBV18 and TRBJ2-1; the D is unclear. The V gene's germline CDR1 is KGHSH and CDR2 LQKENI. This CDR3 contains 13 residues. The germline V and J ends were trimmed by 1 base and 5 bases, with 6 bases remaining between them. Written as DNA, the CDR3 is TGTGCCAGCTCACCACAGGCCGACAATGAGCAGTTCTTC. Its protein product is CASSPQADNEQFF.

Regarding this clone: Additional DNA sequences in this sample encode the identical CDR3. CDR3 in amino acids: CASSKPGGETQYF. The CDR3 DNA follows: TGTGCCAGCAGCAAGCCGGGAGGGGAGACCCAGTACTTC. The rearrangement uses TRBV7-2 and TRBJ2-5; TRBD2 matches 8 bases. The V segment lost 5 bases and the J segment 5 bases; nucleotides outside the gene matches: 4. Germline V gives CDR1 SGHTA, CDR2 FQGNSA. The CDR3 loop spans 13 amino acids.

V gene TRBV28 combines with J gene TRBJ2-7, with 8 bases matching TRBD1. With 6 bases clipped from V and 4 bases from J, the junction kept 8 bases outside the gene matches. The CDR3 covers 14 residues. Germline V gene data show CDR1 as MDHEN and CDR2 as SYDVKM. The DNA for the CDR3 is TGTGCCAGCAGCTCACGACAGGGGAATTACGAGCAGTACTTC. Protein product: CASSSRQGNYEQYF.

The chain carries TRBV28 and TRBJ2-2; the match to TRBD2 covers 14 bases. Germline loops: CDR1 MDHEN, CDR2 SYDVKM. V trimming: 6 bases; J trimming: 0 bases; junction bases outside the gene matches: 9. This CDR3 spans 19 amino acids. CDR3 DNA sequence: TGTGCCAGCAGCCGACTAGCGGGAGGGCGAGGGGCGAACACCGGGGAGCTGTTTTTT. This translates into CASSRLAGGRGANTGELFF.

Comments on this clone: The identical CDR3 is also encoded by other nucleotide sequences in the sample. The chain is built from TRBV5-1 and TRBJ1-1; D ambiguous. Germline V gives CDR1 SGHRS, CDR2 YFSETQ. Trimming left V 0 bases short and J 0 bases short, with 6 bases between. This CDR3 comprises 14 residues. The CDR3 DNA reads as TGCGCCAGCAGCTTGGACAGAGTGAACACTGAAGCTTTCTTT. Protein product: CASSLDRVNTEAFF.

V and J are TRBV19 and TRBJ2-7, with 8 bases that match TRBD1. V trimming: 6 bases; J trimming: 0 bases; junction bases outside the gene matches: 7. Looked up from germline, CDR1 is LNHDA and CDR2 is SQIVND (reference sequence). The CDR3 spans 15 residues. The CDR3 is CASSRGDRSSYEQYF. The DNA for the CDR3 is TGTGCCAGTAGCAGGGGGGACAGGAGCTCCTACGAGCAGTACTTC.

This clone has only one observation. The rearrangement uses TRBV7-8 and TRBJ2-7; the D gene is possibly TRBD1 (7 bases). V was clipped by 5 bases and J by 1 base, with 18 bases between them. The CDR3 contains 16 residues. Germline CDR1 is SGHVS and CDR2 is FQNEAQ. The CDR3 sequence: CASSQGGRGKSYEQYF. The CDR3 DNA follows: TGTGCCAGCAGCCAGGGGGGCAGGGGGAAATCCTACGAGCAGTACTTC.

This clone was observed a handful of times. The chain employs TRBV28 and TRBJ1-1; tentative D call: TRBD1 (6 bases). The CDR3 length is 14 residues. The germline gives CDR1 MDHEN, CDR2 SYDVKM. The germline V and J ends were trimmed by 5 bases and 4 bases, with 14 bases remaining between them. The CDR3 sequence is CASSRLDSLTEAFF. The CDR3 nucleotides are TGTGCCAGCAGTCGTCTGGACAGCCTCACTGAAGCTTTCTTT. Drawing the rest from reference TRBV28 and TRBJ1-1, the complete variable domain is DVKVTQSSRYLVKRTGEKVFLECVQDMDHENMFWYRQDPGLGLRLIYFSYDVKMKEKGDIPEGYSVSREKKERFSLILESASTNQTSMYLCASSRLDSLTEAFFGQGTRLTVV.

The J gene is TRBJ2-7, the V gene TRBV6-1; 8 nucleotides match TRBD2. The V gene's germline CDR1 is MNHNS and CDR2 SASEGT. The CDR3 spans 16 residues. V lost 0 bases, J lost 4 bases, and 8 bases stayed unmatched. This chain's CDR3 is CASSEAGGALGYEQYF. The CDR3 nucleotides read TGTGCCAGCAGTGAAGCCGGGGGGGCGCTTGGTTACGAGCAGTACTTC.

With respect to this clone: The sample has other DNA sequences that encode this CDR3 too. The chain uses TRBV7-9 and TRBJ2-1, with D uncertain. This CDR3 has 14 residues. In germline, CDR1 is SEHNR, CDR2 FQNEAQ (reference sequence). V was cut by 1 base and J by 0 bases, with 4 bases left in between. The CDR3 is CASSLGLSYNEQFF. The CDR3 DNA reads as TGTGCCAGCAGCTTAGGACTCTCCTACAATGAGCAGTTCTTC.

The chain joins TRBV15 to TRBJ1-1; D uncertain. Germline assignment: CDR1 LNHNV and CDR2 YYDKDF (reference sequence). The length of the CDR3 is 16 residues. Trimming stripped 3 bases from V and 0 bases from J, with 14 bases between. The CDR3 DNA sequence: TGTGCCACCAGCAGGTTGCCGACACAAATGAACACTGAAGCTTTCTTT. Amino acids: CATSRLPTQMNTEAFF.

The rearrangement links TRBV2 to TRBJ1-6; possibly TRBD1 for D (5 bases). The germline V gene has CDR1 SNHLY and CDR2 FYNNEI. CDR3 length: 14 amino acids. Trimming shortened V by 5 bases and J by 7 bases, and 12 bases separated the two germline ends. The CDR3 loop is CASSSQGSNSPLHF. Written as DNA, the CDR3 is TGTGCCAGCAGTTCCCAGGGTTCCAATTCACCCCTCCACTTT.

V and J are TRBV18 and TRBJ2-3; no clear D gene. This CDR3 is 14 amino acids long. The V gene lost 2 bases and the J gene lost 1 base, with 7 bases spanning the gap. In germline, CDR1 is KGHSH, CDR2 LQKENI. The CDR3 DNA reads as TGTGCCAGCTCACCATTGGTGGGCACAGATACGCAGTATTTT. Its translation: CASSPLVGTDTQYF.

Concerning this clone: Other DNA variants within this sample encode the same CDR3. The CDR3 reads CAWSVRSQETQYF. The CDR3 DNA follows: TGTGCCTGGAGTGTACGCAGTCAAGAGACCCAGTACTTC. The gene calls are TRBV30 and TRBJ2-5, with D hard to call. The germline CDR1 and CDR2 sequences are GTSNPN and SVGIG (reference sequence). The length of the CDR3 is 13 residues. V was shortened by 0 bases and J by 2 bases, with 7 bases between the two germline ends.

The table lists this clone with a count of one. The V and J genes are TRBV5-1 and TRBJ2-2, with no clear D. V lost 5 bases and J 5 bases, leaving 16 bases between the germline ends. The CDR3 runs 15 residues. Germline V gene data show CDR1 as SGHRS and CDR2 as YFSETQ. CDR3 residues: CASSAGSEGTGELFF. CDR3 nucleotides: TGCGCCAGCAGTGCCGGCAGCGAAGGGACCGGGGAGCTGTTTTTT.

The chain is built from TRBV5-1 and TRBJ2-1; D may be TRBD1 or TRBD2 (5 bases each). The germline V and J ends were trimmed by 4 bases and 9 bases, with 17 bases remaining between them. Germline CDR1 and CDR2: SGHRS and YFSETQ. The CDR3 contains 14 residues. The CDR3 sequence: CASSGTPAVGEQFF. The CDR3 DNA is TGCGCCAGCAGCGGGACCCCGGCGGTTGGTGAGCAGTTCTTC.

The DNA for the CDR3 is TGTGCCAGCAGTGGAACCCATTCGGGACAGGGTGAAGAGACCCAGTACTTC. It yields the protein CASSGTHSGQGEETQYF. The chain joins TRBV28 to TRBJ2-5, with 9 bases that match TRBD1. The CDR3 consists of 17 residues. The V and J ends lost 5 bases and 3 bases, in that order; junction bases with no gene match: 13. In germline, CDR1 is MDHEN, CDR2 SYDVKM.

Concerning this clone itself: Other DNA sequences in this specimen translate into the identical CDR3. The genes are TRBV5-1 and TRBJ2-5; D remains ambiguous. With 0 bases removed from V and 2 bases from J, the gap between germline ends came to 2 bases. The CDR3 sequence is 12 residues long. The germline V gene has CDR1 SGHRS and CDR2 YFSETQ. DNA of the CDR3: TGCGCCAGCAGCTTGGTTCAAGAGACCCAGTACTTC. Its protein product is CASSLVQETQYF.